This passage covers 24 T cell receptor beta chains from one sample sequenced in a study of a mutant IDH1 vaccine in newly diagnosed glioma. These receptors have no identified antigens. TCRdb keeps only in-frame clones here, not all; method: immunoSEQ multiplex PCR. In the table there are roughly 60,000 clones, roughly 80% of which are singletons. The time point is: week 23, last vaccination. Every vaccination contained 300 ug of the mutant IDH1 20-mer peptide and was paired with topical imiquimod. The sequences come from PBMCs, collected from a glioma patient whose treatment included an IDH1 peptide vaccine. These receptors originate from a man in his forties with glioma.

The J gene is TRBJ2-7, the V gene TRBV15; D is unclear. The CDR3 sequence is 16 residues long. V was pared by 3 bases and J by 0 bases, with 15 bases between. Germline assignment: CDR1 LNHNV and CDR2 YYDKDF (reference sequence). CDR3 coding DNA: TGTGCCACCAGCAGGGTTCGTACGGGTTTCTCCTACGAGCAGTACTTC. Amino acids: CATSRVRTGFSYEQYF.

This chain joins TRBV28 and TRBJ2-7; the D gene is possibly TRBD1 (5 bases). Per germline, CDR1 MDHEN and CDR2 SYDVKM. Trimming shortened V by 6 bases and J by 5 bases, and 17 bases separated the two germline ends. The CDR3 sequence is 14 residues long. CDR3 in amino acids: CASSPAPGYHEQYF. Here the CDR3 DNA reads TGTGCCAGCAGCCCGGCCCCAGGGTACCACGAGCAGTACTTC.

CDR3 sequence reads: CASKVWGGDTGELFF. CDR3 nucleotide sequence: TGTGCCAGCAAAGTTTGGGGGGGGGACACCGGGGAGCTGTTTTTT. The J gene is TRBJ2-2, the V gene TRBV2, with 7 bases identical to TRBD2. The CDR3 is made up of 15 amino acids. Per the germline V gene, CDR1 is SNHLY and CDR2 is FYNNEI. V gave up 7 bases and J gave up 3 bases; unmatched junction bases: 8.

The rearrangement links TRBV5-4 to TRBJ2-6; D uncertain. The germline V gene encodes CDR1 SGHNT and CDR2 YYREEE (reference sequence). The CDR3 loop spans 15 amino acids. Trimming left V 6 bases short and J 3 bases short, with 13 bases between. The CDR3 here is CASTTPPVGANVLTF. CDR3 nucleotide sequence: TGTGCCAGCACCACACCCCCTGTTGGGGCCAACGTCCTGACTTTC.

DNA for the CDR3: TGTGCCACCAGCAGCCCGATTGGACAGGGGGCTTCCCCCCACACTGAAGCTTTCTTT. Protein sequence: CATSSPIGQGASPHTEAFF. The V gene is TRBV15, the J gene TRBJ1-1; 11 bases map to TRBD1. V was clipped by 3 bases and J by 3 bases; unmatched bases: 15. The CDR3 consists of 19 residues. Germline V gene lookup returns CDR1 LNHNV and CDR2 YYDKDF (reference sequence).

The chain employs TRBV29-1 and TRBJ1-2; 10 nucleotides agree with TRBD1. Germline V gives CDR1 SQVTM, CDR2 ANQGSEA. With V trimmed by 7 bases and J by 2 bases, 4 bases remained unmatched. This CDR3 is built from 13 residues. CDR3 coding DNA: TGCAGCGCTGGGACAGGGGAAAACTATGGCTACACCTTC. It encodes CSAGTGENYGYTF.

The rearrangement uses TRBV11-2 and TRBJ2-6; no definite D call. V lost 7 bases and J 3 bases, leaving 7 bases between the germline ends. The CDR3 consists of 13 residues. Germline assignment: CDR1 SGHAT and CDR2 FQNNGV. In DNA, the CDR3 is TGTGCCAGCACTTGGGTTGGGGCCAACGTCCTGACTTTC. Amino acid sequence: CASTWVGANVLTF.

The V gene is TRBV19, the J gene TRBJ1-2; 9 bases align to TRBD1. This CDR3 is 14 amino acids long. Trimming cost V 5 bases and J 7 bases; bases outside gene matches: 8. Germline assignment: CDR1 LNHDA and CDR2 SQIVND (reference sequence). DNA for the CDR3: TGTGCCAGTAGTGTTACAGGGGGCTCCGGTGGCTACACCTTC. Its protein is CASSVTGGSGGYTF.

The chain uses TRBV7-9 and TRBJ2-5; the D is unclear. Trimming cost V 0 bases and J 5 bases, with 7 bases left between them. Germline V gene data show CDR1 as SEHNR and CDR2 as FQNEAQ (reference sequence). This CDR3 comprises 13 residues. The DNA of the CDR3 is TGTGCCAGCAGCTTAGCACCCGTCGAGACCCAGTACTTC. Protein sequence: CASSLAPVETQYF. Based on the CDR3 plus reference TRBV7-9 and TRBJ2-5, the full variable domain is DTGVSQNPRHKITKRGQNVTFRCDPISEHNRLYWYRQTLGQGPEFLTYFQNEAQLEKSRLLSDRFSAERPKGSFSTLEIQRTEQGDSAMYLCASSLAPVETQYFGPGTRLLVL.

The chain carries TRBV19 and TRBJ1-2; TRBD1 matches at 8 bases. There are 15 residues in the CDR3. CDR1 LNHDA and CDR2 SQIVND come from the germline V gene (reference sequence). Trimming cost V 4 bases and J 8 bases; bases outside gene matches: 12. CDR3 amino acids: CASSTSLQGARGYTF. CDR3 in DNA: TGTGCCAGTAGTACCTCCCTCCAGGGGGCACGAGGCTACACCTTC.

J is TRBJ1-2 and V is TRBV6-1; 11 bases align to TRBD1. CDR1 and CDR2 (germline): MNHNS, SASEGT. Trimming cost V 6 bases and J 8 bases; bases outside gene matches: 8. The CDR3 is 14 amino acids. The CDR3 is CASSAGQGARGYTF. The CDR3 DNA is TGTGCCAGCAGCGCCGGACAGGGGGCGCGAGGCTACACCTTC.

This clone turned up a few times. This chain joins TRBV11-2 and TRBJ2-7, with 8 bases matching TRBD1. Germline CDR1 SGHAT, CDR2 FQNNGV. V trimming: 6 bases; J trimming: 3 bases; junction bases outside the gene matches: 7. The CDR3 runs to 14 residues. The DNA of the CDR3 is TGTGCCAGCAGATGGGGACAGGAGGACTACGAGCAGTACTTC. Amino acid sequence: CASRWGQEDYEQYF.

This chain links TRBV2 with TRBJ1-5; D gene uncertain. The CDR3 spans 15 residues. Germline CDR1 and CDR2: SNHLY and FYNNEI. V lost 0 bases and J lost 2, with 8 bases in between. The CDR3 DNA reads TGTGCCAGCAGTGAAGCTGGGAAAGGCAATCAGCCCCAGCATTTT. Its protein product is CASSEAGKGNQPQHF.

In this sample, this clone turned up once. The chain is built from TRBV5-1 and TRBJ2-3; D perhaps matches TRBD2 (6 bases). From germline, CDR1 is SGHRS and CDR2 YFSETQ. V was pared by 0 bases and J by 0 bases, with 14 bases between. This CDR3 has 17 residues. CDR3 DNA: TGCGCCAGCAGCTTGGGGCACCGGGACTCCAGCACAGATACGCAGTATTTT. Translation: CASSLGHRDSSTDTQYF.

This rearrangement joins TRBV5-1 to TRBJ2-2, with D possibly being TRBD1 or TRBD2 (5 bases each). V was pared by 0 bases and J by 4 bases, with 10 bases between. From germline, CDR1 is SGHRS and CDR2 YFSETQ. The CDR3 covers 15 residues. The chain's CDR3 is CASSLVGTSTGELFF. As DNA, the CDR3 is TGCGCCAGCAGCTTGGTCGGGACCTCCACCGGGGAGCTGTTTTTT.

The gene calls are TRBV7-6 and TRBJ2-7; weak D call: TRBD1 (6 bases). Trimming pared 5 bases from V and 4 bases from J, leaving 15 bases between. This CDR3 has 14 residues. In germline, CDR1 is SGHVS, CDR2 FNYEAQ. CDR3 nucleotide sequence: TGTGCCAGCAGCCTAGATACAGGGTCGTACGAGCAGTACTTC. This gives the protein CASSLDTGSYEQYF.

This rearrangement joins TRBV7-2 to TRBJ1-6; 7 bases agree with TRBD1. The CDR3 totals 14 residues. Germline CDR1 SGHTA, CDR2 FQGNSA. The V and J ends lost 5 bases and 5 bases, in that order; junction bases with no gene match: 3. CDR3 bases: TGTGCCAGCAGCCCACAGGGGAATAATTCACCCCTCCACTTT. It is translated as CASSPQGNNSPLHF.

This CDR3 is CASSQYQNTEAFF. Written as DNA, the CDR3 is TGTGCCAGCAGCCAGTATCAGAACACTGAAGCTTTCTTT. The chain has TRBV7-3 and TRBJ1-1, with D hard to call. The CDR3 loop spans 13 amino acids. V shed 5 bases and J shed 1 base, with 8 bases lying between them. Per germline, CDR1 SGHTA and CDR2 FQGTGA.

This clone was counted once. The chain links TRBV7-9 to TRBJ1-2, with 7 bases aligning to TRBD1. Germline values: CDR1 SEHNR, CDR2 FQNEAQ (reference sequence). The CDR3 runs to 18 residues. V lost 1 base, J lost 5 bases, and 16 bases stayed unmatched. The CDR3 sequence: CASSLGLTPTGKEYGYTF. CDR3 coding DNA: TGTGCCAGCAGCTTAGGCCTGACCCCGACAGGGAAAGAGTATGGCTACACCTTC.

The CDR3 DNA follows: TGTGCCTGGAGTCCGATATGGGACGGTTACGAGCAGTACTTC. Translation gives CAWSPIWDGYEQYF. The chain recombines TRBV30 with TRBJ2-7; D may match TRBD1 or TRBD2 (5 bases each). V was pared by 2 bases and J by 4 bases, with 15 bases between. Germline V gene lookup returns CDR1 GTSNPN and CDR2 SVGIG (reference sequence). This CDR3 has 14 residues. The complete variable domain, with remaining parts taken from reference TRBV30 and TRBJ2-7, reads SQTIHQWPATLVQPVGSPLSLECTVEGTSNPNLYWYRQAAGRGLQLLFYSVGIGQISSEVPQNLSASRPQDRQFILSSKKLLLSDSGFYLCAWSPIWDGYEQYFGPGTRLTVT.

This clone was seen only a few times. The chain recombines TRBV30 with TRBJ1-5; tentatively, D is TRBD1 (5 bases). Trimming took 1 base from V and 0 from J, leaving 10 bases between them. The CDR3 runs 15 residues. Germline V gene data show CDR1 as GTSNPN and CDR2 as SVGIG (reference sequence). DNA for the CDR3: TGTGCCTGGAGTGACCGGACATCTAGCAATCAGCCCCAGCATTTT. It specifies CAWSDRTSSNQPQHF.

This chain connects TRBV7-9 to TRBJ1-3; the D is unclear. Trimming removed 5 bases from V and 0 bases from J, with 8 bases in between. This CDR3 is built from 14 residues. Germline CDR1 SEHNR, CDR2 FQNEAQ (reference sequence). The CDR3 is CASSPQSSGNTIYF. The CDR3 DNA is TGTGCCAGCAGCCCACAGAGCTCTGGAAACACCATATATTTT. Together with reference TRBV7-9 and TRBJ1-3, the CDR3 gives the full variable domain: DTGVSQNPRHKITKRGQNVTFRCDPISEHNRLYWYRQTLGQGPEFLTYFQNEAQLEKSRLLSDRFSAERPKGSFSTLEIQRTEQGDSAMYLCASSPQSSGNTIYFGEGSWLTVV.

This clone was observed a few times. The chain has TRBV18 and TRBJ2-3; the D is unclear. The CDR3 totals 14 residues. CDR1 is KGHSH and CDR2 is LQKENI in the germline V gene. Trimming shortened V by 3 bases and J by 6 bases, and 13 bases separated the two germline ends. The chain's CDR3 is CASSPATMSDTQYF. Here the CDR3 DNA reads TGTGCCAGCTCACCCGCCACTATGAGTGATACGCAGTATTTT.

V usage is TRBV5-6 and J usage is TRBJ2-7; 7 positions agree with TRBD1. The CDR3 sequence is 14 residues long. V dropped 4 bases and J dropped 3; count of bases not matched to a gene: 7. CDR1 is SGHDT, CDR2 YYEEEE, per germline. The CDR3 coding sequence is TGTGCCAGCAGCCAAACAGGGGCCGACTACGAGCAGTACTTC. Residues: CASSQTGADYEQYF.